This TCR beta chain stems from a study of blood T cell repertoires in COVID-19. Study-wide background: The study drew acute and convalescent COVID-19 samples from the United States, Italy and Spain. In each case, the material was cDNA or gDNA derived from T cells, B-cell-depleted T cells, or PBMCs.

This CDR3 is 12 amino acids long. Deletions cut 1 base from V and 8 bases from J, with 6 bases between. Germline CDR1 is MGHDK and CDR2 is SYGVNS. Study processing details: Amplification of reference gene primers provided the estimated nucleated cell counts. Sequencing was performed with immunoSEQ multiplex PCR; in TCRdb, only in-frame clones are kept and a portion is missing. For V, J and clone size, that table is used; D and trimming come from the DNA. Of fewer than 400,000 clones listed, around four fifths were seen once; the top ten hold 2.5% to 3.5%. This clonotype originated in a young man with active or convalescent COVID-19. Sequenced: peripheral blood. The chain is built from TRBV25-1 and TRBJ2-1; tentatively, D is TRBD2 (6 bases). This CDR3 reads CASSEWGDEQFF. In DNA form, the CDR3 reads TGTGCCAGCAGTGAATGGGGGGATGAGCAGTTCTTC.